These 6 T cell receptor beta chains came from one sample sequenced in a study of CD8+ T cells in alopecia areata. As to treatment: oral pan-JAK inhibitor, 5-10 mg twice daily. In each case, RNA was isolated and then reverse transcribed into cDNA as the sequencing template. Profiling relied on immunoSEQ multiplex PCR, and the TCRdb table lists in-frame clones only, not all of them. Of about 92,000 clones detected, roughly 46% appear once; the ten largest clones hold 15% to 20%. Material: CD8+ T cells sorted from blood, obtained at week 24, from a patient treated with tofacitinib. These receptor sequences come from a human donor with alopecia areata.

This chain links TRBV7-6 with TRBJ2-1; no clear D. This CDR3 has 13 amino acids. Germline CDR1 is SGHVS and CDR2 is FNYEAQ. Trimming pared 2 bases from V and 8 bases from J, leaving 10 bases between. CDR3 sequence reads: CASSLYAGDEQFF. In nucleotides, the CDR3 is TGTGCCAGCAGCTTATACGCAGGCGATGAGCAGTTCTTC.

Only a few counts were recorded for this clone. V usage is TRBV5-1 and J usage is TRBJ2-2, with D maybe TRBD2 (6 bases). Germline V gene data show CDR1 as SGHRS and CDR2 as YFSETQ. Trimming removed 1 base from V and 0 bases from J, with 13 bases in between. This CDR3 comprises 17 residues. The CDR3 coding sequence is TGCGCCAGCAGCTTGTTTTTGGGAGGTTCGAACACCGGGGAGCTGTTTTTT. As protein: CASSLFLGGSNTGELFF.

The rearrangement uses TRBV4-1 and TRBJ2-7; a possible D gene is TRBD1 (6 bases). V was trimmed by 3 bases and J by 0 bases, leaving 9 bases between them. The length of the CDR3 is 14 residues. The germline gives CDR1 MGHRA, CDR2 YSYEKL. CDR3 in DNA: TGCGCCAGCAGCCAGGGGGCCCTCTCCTACGAGCAGTACTTC. Its translation: CASSQGALSYEQYF.

The V gene is TRBV27, the J gene TRBJ2-5, with 12 bases aligning to TRBD1. J was trimmed by 4 bases and V by 2 bases; bases with no gene match: 2. The CDR3 covers 15 residues. Germline V gene sequence: CDR1 MNHEY, CDR2 SMNVEV (reference sequence). CDR3 region: CASSLGTGGVETQYF. For the CDR3, the DNA is TGTGCCAGCAGTTTAGGGACAGGGGGCGTAGAGACCCAGTACTTC.

The rearrangement links TRBV4-1 to TRBJ2-7; TRBD1 matches at 8 bases. J gave up 6 bases and V 0 bases, and 7 bases lay outside the gene matches. CDR1 MGHRA and CDR2 YSYEKL come from the germline V gene. The length of the CDR3 is 15 residues. For the CDR3, the DNA is TGCGCCAGCAGCCAAGAAACAGGGGGGATTTCCGAGCAGTACTTC. It is translated as CASSQETGGISEQYF.

This chain connects TRBV30 to TRBJ2-1, with 12 nucleotides matching TRBD2. J was trimmed by 0 bases and V by 1 base; bases with no gene match: 7. Germline V gives CDR1 GTSNPN, CDR2 SVGIG (reference sequence). The CDR3 has 18 amino acids. The CDR3 loop is CAWSGSTSGRTSYNEQFF. The CDR3 DNA follows: TGTGCCTGGAGTGGTAGTACTAGCGGGAGGACCTCCTACAATGAGCAGTTCTTC.